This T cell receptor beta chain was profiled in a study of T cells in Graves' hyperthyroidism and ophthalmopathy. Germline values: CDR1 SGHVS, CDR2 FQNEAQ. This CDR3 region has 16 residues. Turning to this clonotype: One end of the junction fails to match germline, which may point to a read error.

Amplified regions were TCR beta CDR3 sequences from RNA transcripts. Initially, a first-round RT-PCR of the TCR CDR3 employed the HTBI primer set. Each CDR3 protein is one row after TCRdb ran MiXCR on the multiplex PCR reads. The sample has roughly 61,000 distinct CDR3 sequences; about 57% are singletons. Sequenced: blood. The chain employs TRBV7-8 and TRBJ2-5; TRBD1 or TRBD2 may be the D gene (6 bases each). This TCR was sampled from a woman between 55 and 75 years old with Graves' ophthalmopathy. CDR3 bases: TGTACCAGCAGCCGGTGGGGGGCACGGGGCCAAGAGACCCGGTACTTC. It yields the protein CTSSRWGARGQETRYF. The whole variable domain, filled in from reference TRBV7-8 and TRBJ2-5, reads GAGVSQSPRYKVAKRGQDVALRCDPISGHVSLFWYQQALGQGPEFLTYFQNEAQLDKSGLPSDRFFAERPEGSVSTLKIQRTQQEDSAVYLCTSSRWGARGQETRYFGPGTRLLVL.